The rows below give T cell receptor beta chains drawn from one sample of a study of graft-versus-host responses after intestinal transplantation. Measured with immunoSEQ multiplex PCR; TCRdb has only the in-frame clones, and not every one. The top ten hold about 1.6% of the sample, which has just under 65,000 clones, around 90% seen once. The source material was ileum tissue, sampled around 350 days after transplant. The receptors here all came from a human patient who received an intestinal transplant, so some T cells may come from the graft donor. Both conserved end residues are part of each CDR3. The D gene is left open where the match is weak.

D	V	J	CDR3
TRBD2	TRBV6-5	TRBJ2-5	CASSYGRGETQYF
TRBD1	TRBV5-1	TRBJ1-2	CASSFSAGTGGLYGYTF
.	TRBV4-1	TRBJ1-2	CASSQGVRTENGYTF
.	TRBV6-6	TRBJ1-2	CASSYKGEYYGYTF
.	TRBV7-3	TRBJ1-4	CASSGGTNEKLFF
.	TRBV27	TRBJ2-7	CASSLYGLGYEQYF
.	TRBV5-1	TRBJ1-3	CASSRARQVGPGNTIYF
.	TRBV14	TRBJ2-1	CASSQEYYGNEQFF
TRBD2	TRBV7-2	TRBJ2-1	CASSLYSITAGAYNEQFF
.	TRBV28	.	CASSLVGQELFF
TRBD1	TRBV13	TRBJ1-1	CASSLSQGAGSEAFF
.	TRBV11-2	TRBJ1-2	CASSLGGIYYGYTF
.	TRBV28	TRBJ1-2	CASSPAPTGTHGYTF
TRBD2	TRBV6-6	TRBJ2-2	CASSIAGGADTGELFF
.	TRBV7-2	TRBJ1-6	CASSLDSNNSPLHF
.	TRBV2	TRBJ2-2	CASSEEYNTGELFF
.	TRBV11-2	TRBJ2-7	CASSPRGAPSYEQYF
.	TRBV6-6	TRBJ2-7	CASSSGGSDEQYF